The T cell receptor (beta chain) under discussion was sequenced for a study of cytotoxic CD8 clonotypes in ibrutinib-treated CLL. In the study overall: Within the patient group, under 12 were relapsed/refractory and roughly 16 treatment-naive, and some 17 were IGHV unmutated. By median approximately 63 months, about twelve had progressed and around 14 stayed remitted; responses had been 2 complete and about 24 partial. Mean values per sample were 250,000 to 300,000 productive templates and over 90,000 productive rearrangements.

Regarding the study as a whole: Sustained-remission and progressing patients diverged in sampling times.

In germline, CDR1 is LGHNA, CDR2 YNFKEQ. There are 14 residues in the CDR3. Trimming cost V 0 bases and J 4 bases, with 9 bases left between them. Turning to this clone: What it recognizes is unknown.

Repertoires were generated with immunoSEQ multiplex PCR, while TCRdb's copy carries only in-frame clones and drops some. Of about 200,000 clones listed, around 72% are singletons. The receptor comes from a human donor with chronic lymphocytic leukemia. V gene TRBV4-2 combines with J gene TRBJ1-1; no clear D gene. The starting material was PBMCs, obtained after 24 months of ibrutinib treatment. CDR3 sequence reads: CASSQEEGITEAFF. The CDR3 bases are TGTGCCAGCAGCCAAGAAGAGGGCATCACTGAAGCTTTCTTT.